Listed below are T cell receptor beta chains from one sample, sequenced in a study of blood T cell repertoires in COVID-19. Sequenced by immunoSEQ multiplex PCR; TCRdb stores in-frame clones only, minus some. The sample has about 33,000 clones; approximately 85% are singletons. Sequenced material: peripheral blood. The receptors originated from a human donor in a cohort sampled during active COVID-19. The CDR3 runs from the conserved cysteine through the conserved F or W. The D gene is left open where the match is weak. Clone size, where shown, is once, few, many, or a class for clones that have expanded.

clone size	V gene	J gene	D gene	CDR3 DNA	CDR3 protein
-	TRBV2	TRBJ2-1	-	TGTGCCAGCAGTGCCATGGGGGCGGGTTCTCGGAATGAGCAGTTCTTC	CASSAMGAGSRNEQFF
few	TRBV2	TRBJ1-1	-	TGTGCCAGCAACGTCAACGGTAATACTGAAGCTTTCTTT	CASNVNGNTEAFF
-	TRBV11-3	TRBJ1-1	-	TGTGCCAGCAGCATCAATTGGAACACTGAAGCTTTCTTT	CASSINWNTEAFF
-	TRBV7-3	TRBJ2-3	-	TGTGCCAGCAGCTTACGAGGGCCGGCGGAGTATTTT	CASSLRGPAEYF
-	TRBV6-5	TRBJ1-1	TRBD1	TGTGCCAGCAGTACGGGACAGGACACTGAAGCTTTCTTT	CASSTGQDTEAFF
-	TRBV28	TRBJ1-5	-	TGTGCCAGCAGGACACAGCAAGATCAGCCCCAGCATTTT	CASRTQQDQPQHF
-	TRBV11-2	TRBJ2-5	-	TGTGCCAGCAGCCTTACTAACCAAGAGACCCAGTACTTC	CASSLTNQETQYF
few	TRBV30	TRBJ2-7	TRBD1	TGTGCCTGGAGCTTCGGGACAGCCTCCGACGAGCAGTACTTC	CAWSFGTASDEQYF
-	TRBV18	TRBJ2-1	-	TGTGCCAGCTCACCACCGACCGGGAGAGCCTACAATGAGCAGTTCTTC	CASSPPTGRAYNEQFF
-	TRBV10-2	TRBJ2-7	-	TGCGCCAGCAGTGAGGGGCTTAACTCCTACGAGCAGTACTTC	CASSEGLNSYEQYF
few	TRBV28	TRBJ1-5	TRBD1	TGTGCCAGCAGTTTTGCAGGGGGGAATCAGCCCCAGCATTTT	CASSFAGGNQPQHF
-	TRBV11-3	TRBJ2-1	-	TGTGCCAGCAGTAGCGGAGACGCCCACAATGAGCAGTTCTTC	CASSSGDAHNEQFF
-	TRBV27	TRBJ2-7	TRBD1	TGTGCCAGCAGTTTCCGACAGGGGGGCTCCTACGAGCAGTACTTC	CASSFRQGGSYEQYF
-	TRBV30	TRBJ2-7	TRBD1	TGTGCCTGGAGTGCGCCGGGACAGGCCACCTACGAGCAGTACTTC	CAWSAPGQATYEQYF
-	TRBV10-3	TRBJ2-3	-	TGTGCCACCAGAGAGCGAGATACGCAGTATTTT	CATRERDTQYF
-	TRBV18	TRBJ2-3	-	TGTGCCAGCTCCAAAGTTGAGGGCTCGCTTGGGGATACGCAGTATTTT	CASSKVEGSLGDTQYF
-	TRBV5-1	TRBJ2-7	TRBD1	TGCGCCAGCGGGTCCGATGACAGGGGCGAGCAGTACTTC	CASGSDDRGEQYF
-	TRBV7-9	TRBJ2-7	TRBD1	TGTGCCAGCAGCTGGGGACAGTCGACCTACGAGCAGTACTTC	CASSWGQSTYEQYF
-	TRBV12-3/TRBV12-4	TRBJ1-4	-	TGTGCCAGCAGTTTTAGGGAGAATGAAAAACTGTTTTTT	CASSFRENEKLFF
once	TRBV10-1	TRBJ2-7	-	TGCGCCAGCAGTTCAGGGGACGCCTCTAGCTCCTACGAGCAGTACTTC	CASSSGDASSSYEQYF
-	TRBV27	TRBJ2-3	-	TGTGCCAGCAGTTTACAGGGGATCTCCACAGATACGCAGTATTTT	CASSLQGISTDTQYF
-	TRBV27	TRBJ1-2	TRBD1	TGTGCCAGCAGTTATCGGACAGGGACCACTAACTATGGCTACACCTTC	CASSYRTGTTNYGYTF
-	TRBV5-1	TRBJ1-4	-	TGCGCCAGCAGCCCCTGGGGGGAAGCACCCCAGGAAAAACTGTTTTTT	CASSPWGEAPQEKLFF
few	TRBV27	TRBJ1-4	-	TGTGCCAGCAGTCCGGGGAAGAGGGCTAATGAAAAACTGTTTTTT	CASSPGKRANEKLFF
-	TRBV7-2	TRBJ2-1	-	TGTGCCAGCAGCTTAGGTTATCGGGATGAGCAGTTCTTC	CASSLGYRDEQFF
medium-sized	TRBV9	TRBJ2-7	TRBD2	TGTGCCAGCAGCGTGGGACTAGTCTCCTACGAGCAGTACTTC	CASSVGLVSYEQYF
-	TRBV9	TRBJ2-3	-	TGTGCCAGCAGCACTCCGTACACAGATACGCAGTATTTT	CASSTPYTDTQYF
-	TRBV27	TRBJ2-3	TRBD1	TGTGCCAGCAGTGGGGACAGGGGGGACCGGGTCCCGCGCGGGGCGCAGTATTTT	CASSGDRGDRVPRGAQYF
-	TRBV5-1	TRBJ1-4	-	TGCGCCAGCAGCTTTGGAGGGGTGGATGAAAAACTGTTTTTT	CASSFGGVDEKLFF
once	TRBV6-5	TRBJ2-7	TRBD1	TGTGCCAGCAGTCAGGACAGGGGTCTCTCCTACGAGCAGTACTTC	CASSQDRGLSYEQYF
-	TRBV11-3	TRBJ1-1	-	TGTGCCAGCAGCCTTACAGGGCAGAACACTGAAGCTTTCTTT	CASSLTGQNTEAFF
-	TRBV29-1	TRBJ2-7	-	TGCAGCGTTTCCAGGGAATCCTACGAGCAGTACTTC	CSVSRESYEQYF
-	TRBV6-5	TRBJ2-1	TRBD1	TGTGCCAGCAGTTACTCGCGACAGGGCGGGTTCGATGAGCAGTTCTTC	CASSYSRQGGFDEQFF
-	TRBV11-2	TRBJ2-1	TRBD2	TGTGCCAGCAGCTTAGAGGGGACTAGGACCTACAATGAGCAGTTCTTC	CASSLEGTRTYNEQFF
-	TRBV28	TRBJ2-1	TRBD2	TGTGCCAGCAGTCCCTCTAGCGGGGTTTACAATGAGCAGTTCTTC	CASSPSSGVYNEQFF
-	TRBV18	TRBJ2-7	-	TGTGCCAGCTCACCGGGACACCCAAGCGAGCAGTACTTC	CASSPGHPSEQYF
-	TRBV30	TRBJ2-4	-	TGTGCCTGGAGTCCGGGCAGGGCAACAGCCAAAAACATTCAGTACTTC	CAWSPGRATAKNIQYF
-	TRBV29-1	TRBJ2-6	-	TGCAGCCACCGAGGAGGGGCTGGGGCCAACGTCCTGACTTTC	CSHRGGAGANVLTF
-	TRBV19	TRBJ1-5	TRBD1	TGTGCCAGCAGACAGGGGGCGCGACCCCAGCATTTT	CASRQGARPQHF
-	TRBV11-2	TRBJ1-5	-	TGTGCCAGCAGCCAAACAGGGCTCGGGATGAGGCAGCCCCAGCATTTT	CASSQTGLGMRQPQHF
-	TRBV10-3	TRBJ2-2	TRBD2	TGTGCCATCAGTTTATCCGGGACTAGCGGGAACACCGGGGAGCTGTTTTTT	CAISLSGTSGNTGELFF
once	TRBV5-1	TRBJ2-3	TRBD1	TGCGCCAGCAGCCTTGACCCAGGGGGCCCAGATACGCAGTATTTT	CASSLDPGGPDTQYF
few	TRBV7-9	TRBJ2-1	-	TGTGCCAGCAGCTCGACAGGCCCCGGGGACAATGAGCAGTTCTTC	CASSSTGPGDNEQFF
-	TRBV7-9	TRBJ1-1	-	TGTGCCAGCAGCTTAAGGGAGATGCTGAACACTGAAGCTTTCTTT	CASSLREMLNTEAFF
-	TRBV6-5	TRBJ1-1	-	TGTGCCAGCAGCCTGGGGGCGGGCACTGAAGCTTTCTTT	CASSLGAGTEAFF
-	TRBV20-1	TRBJ2-7	TRBD2	TGCAGTGCTAGTAGCCCACTAGCGGGCCCGGACGAGCAGTACTTC	CSASSPLAGPDEQYF
-	TRBV2	TRBJ2-7	-	TGTGCCAGCAGTGGACAGGGGCTAGCGGTTCCCGAGCAGTACTTC	CASSGQGLAVPEQYF
-	TRBV27	TRBJ1-5	TRBD1	TGTGCCAGCAGTGACAGGGTCAATCAGCCCCAGCATTTT	CASSDRVNQPQHF
-	TRBV11-2	TRBJ2-1	TRBD2	TGTGCCAGCAGCTTATTGGCTAGCGGGAGGGCCCCGTACAATGAGCAGTTCTTC	CASSLLASGRAPYNEQFF
-	TRBV5-5	TRBJ1-2	-	TGTGCCAGCAGCCGGGGACGGGGGGACTGGTATGGCTACACCTTC	CASSRGRGDWYGYTF
-	TRBV6-1	TRBJ1-5	TRBD1	TGTGCCAGCAGTGAGGGACAGACGAAGGGGCATTTT	CASSEGQTKGHF
-	TRBV18	TRBJ2-7	TRBD2	TGTGCCAGCTCAGGCATACAAGCATCGGGGGGCGAGCAGTACTTC	CASSGIQASGGEQYF
-	TRBV19	TRBJ1-6	TRBD1	TGTGCCAGTAGTTCAAACAGGGGGTGGGATAATTCACCCCTCCACTTT	CASSSNRGWDNSPLHF
-	TRBV6-1	TRBJ2-7	-	TGTGCCAGCAGTGACACGGGACACATCTACGAGCAGTACTTC	CASSDTGHIYEQYF
-	TRBV25-1	TRBJ1-5	TRBD1	TGTGCCAGCAGGGCAGGGGGTAGTAGCAATCAGCCCCAGCATTTT	CASRAGGSSNQPQHF
-	TRBV28	TRBJ1-5	-	TGTGCCAGCAGTCCCCCTCAGGGTGTTATTAGCAATCAGCCCCAGCATTTT	CASSPPQGVISNQPQHF
-	TRBV2	TRBJ2-2	-	TGTGCCAGCAGTTTATACACCGGGGAGCTGTTTTTT	CASSLYTGELFF
-	TRBV6-5	TRBJ1-1	TRBD1	TGTGCCAGCAGTTACTGGCTAGGGGGCGCAGTCACTGAAGCTTTCTTT	CASSYWLGGAVTEAFF
-	TRBV6-2/TRBV6-3	TRBJ2-7	TRBD1	TGTGCCAGCAGTTACCGCGGACAGGGATTTTTCCCCTACGAGCAGTACTTC	CASSYRGQGFFPYEQYF
-	TRBV18	TRBJ1-5	TRBD1	TGTGCCAGCTCACGAGGGACAGGGAATCAGCCCCAGCATTTT	CASSRGTGNQPQHF